Below, one TCR beta chain is given with its context. Its antigen remains unidentified. One junction end disagrees with the germline gene, perhaps due to a read error. Libraries of TCR beta came from quantitative 5'-RACE with molecular barcodes. TCRdb passed the 5' RACE reads through MiXCR, listing each CDR3 protein once. Of around 890,000 distinct CDR3 sequences listed, about an eighth are singletons. The source of the sample is a study of CD8 T cells in ankylosing spondylitis. Points from the study as a whole: Peripheral blood held disease-linked clones only at relatively low frequency, and these were CD8+. Apparently characteristic of ankylosing spondylitis blood was a TCR beta motif (fewer than ten highly homologous variants). Certain motif variants had earlier been reported in reactive arthritis synovial fluid and blood. Disease-linked clones reportedly concentrated significantly in matched ankylosing spondylitis synovial fluid.

Per the germline V gene, CDR1 is SGHTA and CDR2 is FQGNSA. CDR3 length: 16 amino acids. This clonotype originated in a male donor with ankylosing spondylitis. Sequenced input: blood, either unsorted or a sorted T cell fraction (not recorded which). V is TRBV7-2 and J is TRBJ2-2; 9 bases match TRBD2. This CDR3 is CASSSFRGREAGELSF. In nucleotides, the CDR3 is TGTGCCAGCAGCTCCTTCCGCGGGAGGGAGGCCGGGGAGCTGTCTTTT. The full variable domain, with the rest looked up from reference TRBV7-2 and TRBJ2-2, is GAGVSQSPSNKVTEKGKDVELRCDPISGHTALYWYRQSLGQGLEFLIYFQGNSAPDKSGLPSDRFSAERTGGSVSTLTIQRTQQEDSAVYLCASSSFRGREAGELSFGEGSRLTVL.